The 4 T cell receptor beta chains below were found in one sample sequenced in a study of T cell changes during pregnancy in multiple sclerosis. TCRdb's table, derived via immunoSEQ multiplex PCR, lists solely in-frame clones and lacks some. The sample holds more than 40,000 clones, more than 85% seen once. The source material was CD8+ T cells from peripheral blood mononuclear cells, sampled after pregnancy. The receptors shown here come from a female donor with multiple sclerosis, enrolled in a pregnancy study.

The rearrangement links TRBV7-9 to TRBJ2-7, with 7 bases lining up with TRBD1. The germline V gene encodes CDR1 SEHNR and CDR2 FQNEAQ (reference sequence). V dropped 5 bases and J dropped 3; count of bases not matched to a gene: 4. The CDR3 is 13 residues long. CDR3 residues: CASSQRDSYEQYF. The CDR3 nucleotides read TGTGCCAGCAGCCAAAGGGACAGCTACGAGCAGTACTTC.

This clone was found once. The chain carries TRBV7-6 and TRBJ1-1, with no clear D. The CDR3 sequence is 12 residues long. The germline V and J ends were trimmed by 8 bases and 1 base, with 8 bases remaining between them. Germline CDR1 and CDR2: SGHVS and FNYEAQ. CDR3 in amino acids: CASAEGNTEAFF. DNA of the CDR3: TGTGCCAGCGCCGAGGGGAACACTGAAGCTTTCTTT.

V usage is TRBV27 and J usage is TRBJ2-7, with D perhaps TRBD1 (6 bases). V lost 8 bases and J lost 3, with 17 bases in between. The CDR3 has 14 amino acids. Germline V CDR1 and CDR2: MNHEY, SMNVEV (reference sequence). The CDR3 DNA reads TGTGCCAGCTCCCAAATCGGGACATTCTACGAGCAGTACTTC. Protein product: CASSQIGTFYEQYF.

The chain has TRBV19 and TRBJ1-1, with 9 positions matching TRBD1. The CDR3 covers 14 residues. Germline assignment: CDR1 LNHDA and CDR2 SQIVND (reference sequence). Germline trimming cut 6 bases from V and 1 base from J; bases unmatched to any gene: 3. In nucleotides, the CDR3 is TGTGCCAGTAGACCGGGACAGGGGAACACTGAAGCTTTCTTT. It encodes CASRPGQGNTEAFF. Full variable domain (missing parts from reference TRBV19 and TRBJ1-1): DGGITQSPKYLFRKEGQNVTLSCEQNLNHDAMYWYRQDPGQGLRLIYYSQIVNDFQKGDIAEGYSVSREKKESFPLTVTSAQKNPTAFYLCASRPGQGNTEAFFGQGTRLTVV.